These 21 T cell receptor beta chains came from one sample sequenced in a study of post-analysis software for immune sequencing data (dated by TCRdb to 2014 to 2015). Overall study outcomes, separate from this receptor: Significantly higher frequencies in patients than in controls were found for roughly 5 TRBV segments, including TRBV5-6, TRBV5-1 and TRBV20-1.

Library generation was performed with PCR. The listed sequencing device is Illumina HiSeq 2500. Unique molecular identifiers were incorporated into TCR beta cDNA libraries to reduce PCR and sequencing biases. TCRdb redid the processing of the public reads, applying fastp at Q25 and MiXCR, and retained in-frame beta chains. Under each unique CDR3 protein, matching rows form one entry showing the most common genes and DNA. This sample lists about 500,000 distinct CDR3 sequences; under 55% were detected once. The ten largest account for over 10% of the sample. For these TCRs, the target antigens are not known. The specimen sequenced was blood. These receptors were taken from a girl aged 5-17 years with multiple sclerosis.

This clonotype appeared a few times. The gene calls are TRBV4-3 and TRBJ1-2; D is unclear. CDR1 is LGHNA, CDR2 YSLEER, per germline. The CDR3 is made up of 15 amino acids. The V and J ends lost 4 bases and 8 bases respectively, with 20 bases between them. CDR3 sequence: CASSPWGGSGEGYTF. CDR3 bases: TGCGCCAGCAGCCCTTGGGGAGGGAGTGGAGAAGGCTACACCTTC.

The chain carries TRBV24-1 and TRBJ2-5; D not certain. The V and J ends lost 4 bases and 12 bases respectively, with 14 bases between them. The CDR3 is 12 amino acids. Germline CDR1 KGHDR, CDR2 SFDVKD. CDR3 coding DNA: TGTGCCACCAGTGAGATCTCGTTAAGGGAGTACTTC. It translates to CATSEISLREYF.

This clonotype appeared once. V is TRBV28 and J is TRBJ1-5; D may be TRBD1 (6 bases). The CDR3 covers 15 residues. V lost 2 bases, J lost 3 bases, and 11 bases lay in between. The germline V gene has CDR1 MDHEN and CDR2 SYDVKM. CDR3 nucleotide sequence: TGTGCCAGCAGTTTAGCTACAGGGTACAATCAGCCCCAGCATTTT. Protein product: CASSLATGYNQPQHF. The full variable domain, with the rest looked up from reference TRBV28 and TRBJ1-5, is DVKVTQSSRYLVKRTGEKVFLECVQDMDHENMFWYRQDPGLGLRLIYFSYDVKMKEKGDIPEGYSVSREKKERFSLILESASTNQTSMYLCASSLATGYNQPQHFGDGTRLSIL.

The rearrangement uses TRBV6-1 and TRBJ2-3; D remains unclear. Trimming took 4 bases from V and 6 from J, leaving 17 bases between them. CDR1 and CDR2 from the germline V gene are MNHNS and SASEGT. This CDR3 contains 15 residues. The CDR3 spells CASSGGAWGWDTQYF. The CDR3 DNA reads TGTGCCAGCAGTGGAGGAGCGTGGGGTTGGGATACGCAGTATTTT.

This clonotype has a single count. This rearrangement joins TRBV5-1 to TRBJ2-1; TRBD2 agrees at 11 bases. In germline, CDR1 is SGHRS, CDR2 YFSETQ. Trimming cost V 6 bases and J 7 bases; bases outside gene matches: 6. CDR3 size: 14 residues. The DNA of the CDR3 is TGCGCCAGCAAAAGCGTAGCGGGAGGGAATGAGCAGTTCTTC. Translating it yields CASKSVAGGNEQFF.

This chain uses TRBV5-6 with TRBJ1-1, with 9 bases fitting TRBD1. After removal of 1 base from V and 5 bases from J, the junction contained 12 bases not matched to a gene. Germline-derived CDR1 and CDR2 are SGHDT and YYEEEE. CDR3 length: 17 residues. The CDR3 nucleotides read TGTGCCAGCAGCTTGTCGACCGGGACAGGGAGTCAGACTGAAGCTTTCTTT. This gives the protein CASSLSTGTGSQTEAFF.

As regards this clonotype: The junction differs from germline at one of its ends, possibly a read error. The chain employs TRBV27 and TRBJ2-4; D not resolved. Germline CDR1 reads MNHEY; CDR2 reads SMNVEV (reference sequence). CDR3 size: 13 residues. As DNA, the CDR3 is TGTGCCAGCAATTTATCATGGGGTGTTAAGCAGTACTTC. This gives the protein CASNLSWGVKQYF.

The CDR3 bases are TGTGCCAGCAGGCGAGGGATTGGGACTAGCGGGAGTTTATACAATGAGCAGTTCTTC. Translated: CASRRGIGTSGSLYNEQFF. The chain couples TRBV7-8 to TRBJ2-1, with 14 bases fitting TRBD2. V was pared by 6 bases and J by 4 bases, with 14 bases of the junction left unmatched. This CDR3 spans 19 amino acids. CDR1 SGHVS and CDR2 FQNEAQ come from the germline V gene.

The chain carries TRBV27 and TRBJ2-7, with D unresolved. The CDR3 contains 15 residues. V shed 5 bases and J shed 6 bases, with 20 bases lying between them. CDR1 and CDR2 (germline): MNHEY, SMNVEV (reference sequence). The CDR3 spells CASSPSVGGRIEQYF. As DNA, the CDR3 is TGTGCCAGCAGTCCTTCCGTCGGTGGGCGGATCGAGCAGTACTTC.

This clonotype came up a few times. CDR3 sequence reads: CASSQAAARVYEQYF. As DNA, the CDR3 is TGTGCCAGCAGCCAGGCCGCCGCCAGGGTCTACGAGCAGTACTTC. This sequence joins TRBV3-1 and TRBJ2-7; D is perhaps TRBD1 (5 bases). From germline, CDR1 is LGHDT and CDR2 YNNKEL (reference sequence). V gave up 3 bases and J gave up 3 bases, with 15 bases separating them. This CDR3 region has 15 residues.

The rearrangement joins TRBV7-3 to TRBJ2-1; D might be TRBD2 (5 bases). The CDR3 runs 14 residues. V lost 1 base and J 5 bases, leaving 9 bases between the germline ends. Germline V gene sequence: CDR1 SGHTA, CDR2 FQGTGA. DNA for the CDR3: TGTGCCAGCAGCTTAAATAACGGGGACAATGAGCAGTTCTTC. It specifies CASSLNNGDNEQFF.

In its sample, this clonotype was seen a few times. This chain links TRBV20-1 with TRBJ2-7, with D tentatively TRBD2 (6 bases). From germline, CDR1 is DFQATT and CDR2 SNEGSKA (reference sequence). V was shortened by 3 bases and J by 3 bases, with 12 bases between the two germline ends. This CDR3 has 13 residues. The CDR3 coding sequence is TGCAGTGCTAGTTCAGCGACTAGCTACGAGCAGTACTTC. Residues: CSASSATSYEQYF.

The V gene is TRBV6-5, the J gene TRBJ2-7; 12 positions agree with TRBD2. V lost 2 bases to trimming and J lost 6 bases; unmatched junction nucleotides: 5. Germline V gene lookup returns CDR1 MNHEY and CDR2 SVGAGI. The CDR3 sequence is 15 residues long. The CDR3 coding sequence is TGTGCCAGCAGTTACCCTAGCGGGAGGGCCGGCGAGCAGTACTTC. Encoded protein: CASSYPSGRAGEQYF.

Remarks on this clonotype: At one end, the junction sequence differs from germline, possibly due to a read error. The chain uses TRBV12-3 or TRBV12-4 and TRBJ1-5, with D possibly TRBD1 on 6 matching bases. The CDR3 consists of 12 residues. CDR3 nucleotide sequence: TGTGCCAGCAACAGGGAACGTCAGCTCCAGCATTTT. Translating it yields CASNRERQLQHF.

The chain is built from TRBV11-2 and TRBJ2-7; 14 nucleotides line up with TRBD2. J was trimmed by 0 bases and V by 6 bases; bases with no gene match: 7. The CDR3 spans 17 residues. Germline V gene data show CDR1 as SGHAT and CDR2 as FQNNGV. Here the CDR3 reads CASRGTSGSSTSYEQYF. The CDR3 DNA reads TGTGCCAGCAGGGGGACTAGCGGGAGCAGCACCTCCTACGAGCAGTACTTC.

As for this clonotype: This sequence may be a read error, since a much larger clone differs from it by one base. The conserved phenylalanine or tryptophan is not found at the CDR3 terminus, so this likely reflects a read error. V and J are TRBV28 and TRBJ1-1; D call uncertain. CDR3 length: 15 amino acids. Trimming shortened V by 2 bases and J by 0 bases, and 10 bases separated the two germline ends. Germline-derived CDR1 and CDR2 are MDHEN and SYDVKM. CDR3 in DNA: TGTGCCAGCAGTTTAGCGGACGGCTTGAACACTGAAGCTTTCCTT. Translating gives CASSLADGLNTEAFL.

This clonotype was found once. The chain joins TRBV20-1 to TRBJ2-3; 9 nucleotides match TRBD2. Looked up from germline, CDR1 is DFQATT and CDR2 is SNEGSKA (reference sequence). This CDR3 is built from 14 residues. V shed 2 bases, J shed 4 bases, and the junction held 4 bases outside the gene matches. The CDR3, as DNA: TGCAGTGCTAGACAGGCGGGAGGGCCAGATACGCAGTATTTT. It specifies CSARQAGGPDTQYF.

In its sample, this clonotype was seen a few times. This chain links TRBV3-1 with TRBJ2-7; 10 bases align to TRBD2. Per the germline V gene, CDR1 is LGHDT and CDR2 is YNNKEL (reference sequence). This CDR3 spans 16 amino acids. V lost 0 bases to trimming and J lost 2 bases; unmatched junction nucleotides: 4. In nucleotides, the CDR3 is TGTGCCAGCAGCCAAGAGCGGACTAGCGGAGCCTACGAGCAGTACTTC. It translates to CASSQERTSGAYEQYF.

This clonotype was recorded a few times. This chain joins TRBV3-1 and TRBJ2-7; possible D gene TRBD2, 6 bases. This CDR3 is 14 amino acids long. Between the trimmed V and J ends, which lost 3 bases and 5 bases, there was a span of 14 bases. Germline V gene sequence: CDR1 LGHDT, CDR2 YNNKEL (reference sequence). The CDR3 loop reads CASSQRLVKNEQYF. The CDR3 DNA follows: TGTGCCAGCAGCCAGCGACTAGTAAAGAACGAGCAGTACTTC.

This sequence joins TRBV10-3 and TRBJ2-6; D possibly corresponds to TRBD1 (6 bases). The CDR3 has 16 amino acids. V was trimmed by 6 bases and J by 2 bases, leaving 14 bases between them. Germline V gene data show CDR1 as ENHRY and CDR2 as SYGVKD. CDR3 protein: CAIRNPDSAGANVLTF. For the CDR3, the DNA is TGTGCCATCAGAAACCCGGACAGTGCTGGGGCCAACGTCCTGACTTTC.

The V and J genes are TRBV25-1 and TRBJ2-7, with D possibly being TRBD1 (5 bases). The CDR3 runs to 11 residues. The V end was cut by 4 bases, the J end by 4 bases, with 5 bases between. Germline CDR1 reads MGHDK; CDR2 reads SYGVNS. This CDR3 is CASSGQYEQYF. CDR3 bases: TGTGCCAGCAGTGGACAGTACGAGCAGTACTTC.